Sequencing of this TCR beta chain was carried out in a study of Graves' ophthalmopathy and Graves' hyperthyroidism. Of note for this clonotype: It may be a read error: a sequence one base away is much more abundant.

For repertoire sequencing, the TCR beta CDR3 regions were amplified from RNA transcripts. Scientists carried out first-round RT-PCR using HTBI primers and then a second-round multiplex PCR. In TCRdb, the multiplex PCR reads were re-called with MiXCR into one record per CDR3 protein. This sample has 600,000 to 950,000 distinct CDR3 sequences, with 35% to 50% found just once. Looked up from germline, CDR1 is ENHRY and CDR2 is SYGVKD. The CDR3 contains 12 residues. The chain links TRBV10-3 to TRBJ2-2; maybe TRBD2 (6 bases). Sequenced input: peripheral blood. The clonotype was recovered from an adult man with Graves' ophthalmopathy. The CDR3 region has the DNA TGTGCCATCAGTGAACGCTTCGGGGGGCTGTTTTTT. This gives the protein CAISERFGGLFF.